Described below is a single T cell receptor (beta chain) sequence and its context. Its target is not known. Profiled with immunoSEQ multiplex PCR; TCRdb holds only in-frame clones, not every one. The table lists some 1,400,000 clones, roughly 95% of them singletons. CDR3 length: 14 residues. V lost 3 bases and J lost 6; bases outside the gene matches: 4. Germline V gene data show CDR1 as MNHNY and CDR2 as SVGAGI (reference sequence). This sample is part of a study of shared clonotypes between healthy human individuals. General observations from the study: As a rule, naive subsets had a larger estimated richness than memory subsets.

The chain combines TRBV6-6 with TRBJ2-3; 9 bases are a match to TRBD1. The sequencing input was naive CD4+ T cells sorted from blood. Subset described: CD45RA+ positively selected. This TCR was sampled from a man aged 25 to 40 in good health. The CDR3 loop is CASSYSGQGDTQYF. CDR3 nucleotide sequence: TGTGCCAGCAGTTATTCGGGACAGGGCGATACGCAGTATTTT.